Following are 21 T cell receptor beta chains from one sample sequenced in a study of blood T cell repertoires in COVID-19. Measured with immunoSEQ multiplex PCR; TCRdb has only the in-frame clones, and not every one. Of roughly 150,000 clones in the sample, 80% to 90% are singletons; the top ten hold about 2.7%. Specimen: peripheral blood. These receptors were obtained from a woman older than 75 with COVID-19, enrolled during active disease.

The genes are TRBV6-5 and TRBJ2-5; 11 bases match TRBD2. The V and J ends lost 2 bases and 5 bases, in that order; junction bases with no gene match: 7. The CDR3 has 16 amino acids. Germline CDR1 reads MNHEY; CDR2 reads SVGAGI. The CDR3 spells CASSYVAGGPLETQYF. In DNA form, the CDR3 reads TGTGCCAGCAGTTACGTAGCGGGAGGGCCTTTGGAGACCCAGTACTTC.

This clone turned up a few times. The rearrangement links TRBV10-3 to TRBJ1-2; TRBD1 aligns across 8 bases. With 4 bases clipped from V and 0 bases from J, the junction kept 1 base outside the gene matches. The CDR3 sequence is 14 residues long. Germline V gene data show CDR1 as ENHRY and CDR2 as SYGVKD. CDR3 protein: CAISGTGTNYGYTF. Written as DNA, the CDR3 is TGTGCCATCAGTGGGACAGGGACTAACTATGGCTACACCTTC.

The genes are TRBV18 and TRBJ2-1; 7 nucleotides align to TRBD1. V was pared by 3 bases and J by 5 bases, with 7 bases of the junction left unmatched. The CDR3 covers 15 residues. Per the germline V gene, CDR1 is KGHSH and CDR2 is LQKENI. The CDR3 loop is CASSPRQGPNNEQFF. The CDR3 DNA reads TGTGCCAGCTCACCTAGACAGGGTCCCAACAATGAGCAGTTCTTC. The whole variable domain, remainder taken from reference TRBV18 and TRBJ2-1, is NAGVMQNPRHLVRRRGQEARLRCSPMKGHSHVYWYRQLPEEGLKFMVYLQKENIIDESGMPKERFSAEFPKEGPSILRIQQVVRGDSAAYFCASSPRQGPNNEQFFGPGTRLTVL.

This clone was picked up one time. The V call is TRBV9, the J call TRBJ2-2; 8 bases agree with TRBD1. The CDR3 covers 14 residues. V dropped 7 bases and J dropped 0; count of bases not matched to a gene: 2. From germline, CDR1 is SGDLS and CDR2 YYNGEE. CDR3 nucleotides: TGTGCCAGCCAGACAGGGGCGAACACCGGGGAGCTGTTTTTT. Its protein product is CASQTGANTGELFF. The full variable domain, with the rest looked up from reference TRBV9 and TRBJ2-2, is DSGVTQTPKHLITATGQRVTLRCSPRSGDLSVYWYQQSLDQGLQFLIQYYNGEERAKGNILERFSAQQFPDLHSELNLSSLELGDSALYFCASQTGANTGELFFGEGSRLTVL.

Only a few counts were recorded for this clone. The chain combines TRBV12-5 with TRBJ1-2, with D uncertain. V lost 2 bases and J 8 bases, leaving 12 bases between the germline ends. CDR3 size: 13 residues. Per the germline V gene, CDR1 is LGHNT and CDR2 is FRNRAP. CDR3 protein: CASGLTTRSGYTF. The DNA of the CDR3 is TGTGCTAGTGGTTTGACAACCAGGTCGGGCTACACCTTC.

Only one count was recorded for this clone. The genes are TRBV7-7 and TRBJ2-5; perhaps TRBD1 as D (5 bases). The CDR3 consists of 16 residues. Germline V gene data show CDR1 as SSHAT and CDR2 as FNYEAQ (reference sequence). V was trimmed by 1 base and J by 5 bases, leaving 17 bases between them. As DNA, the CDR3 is TGTGCCAGCAGCTTAGGGCGGCAGGGCTTATGGGAGACCCAGTACTTC. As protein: CASSLGRQGLWETQYF. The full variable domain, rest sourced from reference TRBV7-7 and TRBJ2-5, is GAGVSQSPRYKVTKRGQDVTLRCDPISSHATLYWYQQALGQGPEFLTYFNYEAQPDKSGLPSDRFSAERPEGSISTLTIQRTEQRDSAMYRCASSLGRQGLWETQYFGPGTRLLVL.

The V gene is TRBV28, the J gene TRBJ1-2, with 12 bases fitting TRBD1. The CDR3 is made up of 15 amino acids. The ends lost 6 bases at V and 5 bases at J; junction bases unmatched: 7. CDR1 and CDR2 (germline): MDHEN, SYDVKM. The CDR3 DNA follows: TGTGCCAGCAGCCCCGGGGGACAGGGGGCGTATGGCTACACCTTC. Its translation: CASSPGGQGAYGYTF.

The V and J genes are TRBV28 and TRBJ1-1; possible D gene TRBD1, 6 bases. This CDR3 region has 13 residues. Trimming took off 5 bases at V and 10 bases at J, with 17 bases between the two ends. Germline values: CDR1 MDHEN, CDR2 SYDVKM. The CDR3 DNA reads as TGTGCCAGCAGTCCACCGACACAGGGCGGAGCTTTCTTT. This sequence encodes CASSPPTQGGAFF.

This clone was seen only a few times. CDR3 sequence: CASAGSGRRNEQFF. The CDR3 region has the DNA TGTGCCAGCGCGGGAAGCGGGAGGAGGAATGAGCAGTTCTTC. The V gene is TRBV3-1 (or the pseudogene TRBV3-2), the J gene TRBJ2-1, with 9 nucleotides matching TRBD2. Germline-derived CDR1 and CDR2 are LGHDT and YNNKEL (reference sequence). The CDR3 runs 14 residues. With V trimmed by 8 bases and J by 7 bases, 9 bases remained unmatched.

For the CDR3, the DNA is TGTGCCAGCAGTGTTGGGGCAGATGAAAAACTGTTTTTT. It is translated as CASSVGADEKLFF. V usage is TRBV2 and J usage is TRBJ1-4, with D tentatively TRBD1 (5 bases). The V and J ends lost 4 bases and 6 bases respectively, with 9 bases between them. The germline V gene encodes CDR1 SNHLY and CDR2 FYNNEI. This CDR3 region has 13 residues.

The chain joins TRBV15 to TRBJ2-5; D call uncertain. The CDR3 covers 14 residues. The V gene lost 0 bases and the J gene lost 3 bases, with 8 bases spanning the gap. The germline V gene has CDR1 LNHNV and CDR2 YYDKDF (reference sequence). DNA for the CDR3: TGTGCCACCAGCAGAGATCAGGCCAAAGAGACCCAGTACTTC. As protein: CATSRDQAKETQYF. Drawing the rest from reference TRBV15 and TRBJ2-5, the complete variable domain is DAMVIQNPRYQVTQFGKPVTLSCSQTLNHNVMYWYQQKSSQAPKLLFHYYDKDFNNEADTPDNFQSRRPNTSFCFLDIRSPGLGDTAMYLCATSRDQAKETQYFGPGTRLLVL.

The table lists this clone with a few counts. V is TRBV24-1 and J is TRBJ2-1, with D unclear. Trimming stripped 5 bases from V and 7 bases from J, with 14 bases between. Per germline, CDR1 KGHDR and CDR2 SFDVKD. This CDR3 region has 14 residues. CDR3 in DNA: TGTGCCACCAGTGGCGCTGGCGGCGCTAATGAGCAGTTCTTC. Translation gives CATSGAGGANEQFF.

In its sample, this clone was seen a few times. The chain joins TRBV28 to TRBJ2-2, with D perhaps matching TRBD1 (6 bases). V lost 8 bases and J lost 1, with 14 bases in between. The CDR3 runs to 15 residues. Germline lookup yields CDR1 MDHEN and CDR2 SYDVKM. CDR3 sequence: CASLTGQRNTGELFF. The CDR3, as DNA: TGTGCCAGCTTAACAGGGCAACGGAACACCGGGGAGCTGTTTTTT.

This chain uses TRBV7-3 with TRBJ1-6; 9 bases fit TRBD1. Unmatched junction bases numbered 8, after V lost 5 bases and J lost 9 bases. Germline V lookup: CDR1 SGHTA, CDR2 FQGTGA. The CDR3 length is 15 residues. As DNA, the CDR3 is TGTGCCAGCAGCCTTTCCGGGACAGGGATTTCACCCCTCCACTTT. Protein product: CASSLSGTGISPLHF. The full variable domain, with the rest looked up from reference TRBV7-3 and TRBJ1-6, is GAGVSQTPSNKVTEKGKYVELRCDPISGHTALYWYRQSLGQGPEFLIYFQGTGAADDSGLPNDRFFAVRPEGSVSTLKIQRTERGDSAVYLCASSLSGTGISPLHFGNGTRLTVT.

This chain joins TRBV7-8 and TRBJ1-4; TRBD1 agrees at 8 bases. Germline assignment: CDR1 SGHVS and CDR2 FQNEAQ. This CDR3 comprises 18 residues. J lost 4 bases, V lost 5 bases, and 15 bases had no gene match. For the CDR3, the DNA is TGTGCCAGCAGCCCGTTTAGGACCGTACAGGGGGTTAATGAAAAACTGTTTTTT. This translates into CASSPFRTVQGVNEKLFF.

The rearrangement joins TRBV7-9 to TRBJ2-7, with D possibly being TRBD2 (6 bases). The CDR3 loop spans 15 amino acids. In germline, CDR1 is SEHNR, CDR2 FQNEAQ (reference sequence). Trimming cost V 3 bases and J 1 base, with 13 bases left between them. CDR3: CASSLAGHPSYEQYF. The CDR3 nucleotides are TGTGCCAGCAGCTTGGCGGGGCACCCTTCCTACGAGCAGTACTTC.

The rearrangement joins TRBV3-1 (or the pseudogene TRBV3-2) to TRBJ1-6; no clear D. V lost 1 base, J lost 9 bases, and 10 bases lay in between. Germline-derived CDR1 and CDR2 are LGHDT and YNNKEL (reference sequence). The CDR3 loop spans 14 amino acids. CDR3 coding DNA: TGTGCCAGCAGCCAAGGCCCTCGCGGTTCACCCCTCCACTTT. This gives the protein CASSQGPRGSPLHF.

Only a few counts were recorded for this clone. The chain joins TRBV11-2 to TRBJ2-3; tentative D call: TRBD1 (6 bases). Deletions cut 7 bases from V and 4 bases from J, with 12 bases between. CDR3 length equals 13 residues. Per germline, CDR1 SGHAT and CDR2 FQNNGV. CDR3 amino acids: CASIFRGADTQYF. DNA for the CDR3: TGTGCCAGCATTTTCAGGGGAGCAGATACGCAGTATTTT.

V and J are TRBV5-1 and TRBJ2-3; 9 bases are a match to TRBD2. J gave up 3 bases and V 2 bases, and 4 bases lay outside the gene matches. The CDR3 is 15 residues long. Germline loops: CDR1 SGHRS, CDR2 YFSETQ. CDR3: CASSLVAGETDTQYF. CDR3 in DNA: TGCGCCAGCAGCTTAGTAGCGGGAGAGACAGATACGCAGTATTTT.

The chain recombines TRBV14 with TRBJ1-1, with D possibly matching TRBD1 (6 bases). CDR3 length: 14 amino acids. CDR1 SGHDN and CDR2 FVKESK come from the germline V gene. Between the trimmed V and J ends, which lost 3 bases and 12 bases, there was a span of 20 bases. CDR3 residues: CASSQIMGAGETFF. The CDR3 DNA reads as TGTGCCAGCAGCCAGATTATGGGGGCGGGGGAAACTTTCTTT.

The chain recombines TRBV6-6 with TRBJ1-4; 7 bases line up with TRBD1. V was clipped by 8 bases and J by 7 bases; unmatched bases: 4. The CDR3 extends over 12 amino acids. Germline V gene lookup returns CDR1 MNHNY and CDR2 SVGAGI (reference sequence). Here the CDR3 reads CASGRQGEKLFF. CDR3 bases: TGTGCCAGCGGTCGACAGGGTGAAAAACTGTTTTTT.